A single sample gave rise to the 8 T cell receptor beta chains below, sequenced in a study of T cells in localized non-small cell lung cancer. Assay used: immunoSEQ multiplex PCR; TCRdb lists only in-frame clones, some missing. The sample includes roughly 35,000 clones, roughly 90% of them seen just once. The sequences come from peripheral blood, collected before any cancer treatment. All receptors come from a female donor over 55 with stage I lung adenocarcinoma.

This clone was detected only a few times. The gene calls are TRBV7-9 and TRBJ2-5, with D perhaps matching TRBD1 or TRBD2 (5 bases each). The CDR3 is made up of 14 amino acids. The germline gives CDR1 SEHNR, CDR2 FQNEAQ (reference sequence). V was cut by 3 bases and J by 5 bases, with 13 bases left in between. CDR3: CASSFTGRWETQYF. In nucleotides, the CDR3 is TGTGCCAGCAGCTTCACGGGGCGGTGGGAGACCCAGTACTTC.

The chain is built from TRBV30 and TRBJ1-6, with 7 bases lining up with TRBD1. The J segment lost 10 bases and the V segment lost 0 bases, leaving 6 bases of the junction unmatched. This CDR3 is built from 14 residues. CDR1 and CDR2 (germline): GTSNPN, SVGIG (reference sequence). CDR3 DNA sequence: TGTGCCTGGAGTGTAACAGGGGAGGTGTCACCCCTCCACTTT. Translating it yields CAWSVTGEVSPLHF.

The chain combines TRBV13 with TRBJ1-1; 10 bases match TRBD1. This CDR3 is built from 15 residues. Trimming took 2 bases from V and 3 from J; bases not matched to a gene: 3. Germline V CDR1 and CDR2: PRHDT, FYEKMQ (reference sequence). The DNA of the CDR3 is TGTGCCAGCAGCTTAAACGGACAGGGGGACACTGAAGCTTTCTTT. Protein sequence: CASSLNGQGDTEAFF.

The chain uses TRBV5-1 and TRBJ2-3; 9 bases match TRBD2. J was trimmed by 6 bases and V by 9 bases; bases with no gene match: 11. Germline CDR1 and CDR2: SGHRS and YFSETQ. The CDR3 consists of 14 residues. The CDR3 is CATQTSGGSDTQYF. The CDR3 region has the DNA TGCGCCACCCAGACAAGCGGGGGGAGTGATACGCAGTATTTT.

The CDR3 DNA sequence: TGCGCCAGCAGCTTAATTCCCGGGACAGGGGGAAAACATAATGAGCAGTTCTTC. Translating gives CASSLIPGTGGKHNEQFF. V and J are TRBV5-1 and TRBJ2-1; TRBD1 agrees at 11 bases. CDR1 and CDR2 from the germline V gene are SGHRS and YFSETQ. After removal of 2 bases from V and 7 bases from J, the junction contained 14 bases not matched to a gene. This CDR3 has 18 residues.

This clone was seen only once. V and J are TRBV29-1 and TRBJ1-1, with 7 bases that match TRBD1. Germline V lookup: CDR1 SQVTM, CDR2 ANQGSEA. Losses at the gene ends were 7 bases for V and 0 bases for J; bases not matched to a gene: 5. The CDR3 totals 13 residues. CDR3 sequence (DNA): TGCAGCGCTCGGGGACAGATGAACACTGAAGCTTTCTTT. It encodes CSARGQMNTEAFF.

This chain joins TRBV4-1 and TRBJ1-2, with 9 bases that match TRBD1. The CDR3 is 15 residues long. In germline, CDR1 is MGHRA, CDR2 YSYEKL. The ends lost 5 bases at V and 4 bases at J; junction bases unmatched: 8. For the CDR3, the DNA is TGCGCCAGCAGCAGGTCGGGACAGGGTAGCTATGGCTACACCTTC. This translates into CASSRSGQGSYGYTF.

V usage is TRBV18 and J usage is TRBJ2-7; 9 positions agree with TRBD1. Germline lookup yields CDR1 KGHSH and CDR2 LQKENI. The CDR3 is 18 residues long. With 5 bases clipped from V and 1 base from J, the junction kept 15 bases outside the gene matches. The CDR3 DNA is TGTGCCAGCTCATCCACTTCGGGACAGGGAACCTCTTCCTACGAGCAGTACTTC. This gives the protein CASSSTSGQGTSSYEQYF.